This TCR beta chain was obtained from a study of Ad26.COV2.S vaccination and SARS-CoV-2 variants (dated by TCRdb to about 2021). Context from the whole study: The specificity and breadth of SARS-CoV-2-reactive T cell receptors after Ad26.COV2.S vaccination were assessed by TCRbeta repertoire sequencing. A total of 32 samples were included in the TCR-sequenced set, comprising roughly 19 Ad26.COV2.S vaccine recipients, 5 placebo recipients and 8 SARS-CoV-2 convalescent individuals.

From the cysteine up to the phenylalanine, the CDR3 has a length of 13 residues. Only CDR3 DNA is held: 39 bases, read in frame from base 1. The V end gives up 6 bases and the J end 2 bases, leaving 1 base in the junction not matched to a gene. The CDR1 and CDR2 encoded by the germline V gene (reference sequence) are LGHDT and YNNKEL. This clone has only one observation. Its recognized antigen is unknown. No much larger clone is present one base from it, and per-base qualities are unavailable. What the work shows at the level of the full study, not this receptor alone: Comparable non-spike TCR breadth was observed between vaccine and placebo recipients, consistent with only spike being contained in the vaccine. Substantial breadth of spike-specific CD8+ and CD4+ T cell responses was reported after vaccination. Compared with placebo recipients, Ad26.COV2.S recipients showed higher spike-specific TCR breadth (P = 0.0014). It was noted by the authors that total T cell responses may have been underestimated by the TCR breadth and depth analyses.

What the time point label conveys for this sample: individuals recovered from natural SARS-CoV-2 infection. TCRbeta CDR3 regions were sequenced with the immunoSEQ Assay. After extraction, genomic DNA underwent amplification by bias-controlled multiplex PCR, followed by high-throughput sequencing. The published analysis was carried out like this. To quantify the absolute abundance of every unique TCRbeta CDR3 region, sequences were collapsed and filtered. T cell fraction was estimated by normalizing TCRbeta template counts to usable DNA, which was measured by amplifying reference genes present in all nucleated cells. Repertoire TCRs were annotated as SARS-CoV-2-specific by exact matching of V gene, CDR3 amino acid sequence and J gene to a known reactive TCR set. The reference SARS-CoV-2 TCR set was derived from MIRA and filtered for enrichment in COVID-19-positive ImmuneCODE repertoires, a step that removed public or cross-reactive TCRs. Based on the MIRA antigens, annotated TCRs were further analysed at the level of specific ORF or position within ORF. Depth was the summed frequency of annotated unique rearrangements, while breadth was defined as annotated unique rearrangements over total unique productive rearrangements. TCR breadth was compared between groups using two-sided Wilcoxon rank-sum tests. The table comes from immuneACCESS by way of TCRdb, which keeps in-frame sequences with V and J called. Part of the clones is missing from these tables; in studies checked, under half for an unresolved V gene and the rest for unknown reasons. For V, J and clone size, that table is used; D and trimming come from the DNA. This sample is represented by 300,000 to 450,000 clones; around 92% of them were singletons. The ten largest clones add up to around 4.2% of the sample.

The receptor chain draws on TRBV3-1 (or the pseudogene TRBV3-2) and TRBJ2-3; TRBD2 agrees with 8 junctional bases. The starting material was peripheral blood, obtained after recovery from COVID-19. The sequence was collected from a human donor who had recovered from COVID-19. The base sequence is TGTGCCAGCAGGCGGGGGGTCACAGATACGCAGTATTTT. It codes for CASRRGVTDTQYF.